Listed below are T cell receptor beta chains from one sample, sequenced in a study of Tregs in tolerant kidney transplant recipients. TCRdb keeps only in-frame clones here, not all; method: immunoSEQ multiplex PCR. The table records 100,000 to 150,000 clones, approximately 90% of them present only once. The specimen was CD4+ T cells from blood. The receptors shown here come from a human donor in good health. The CDR3 runs from the conserved cysteine through the conserved F or W. Fields, in order: CDR3 length, V gene, J gene, CDR3 protein.

CDR3 length: 13; V gene: TRBV11-1; J gene: TRBJ1-2; CDR3 protein: CASSPRETDGYTF
CDR3 length: 14; V gene: TRBV6-1; J gene: TRBJ1-1; CDR3 protein: CASSENGGTTEAFF
CDR3 length: 14; V gene: TRBV6-4; J gene: TRBJ2-3; CDR3 protein: CASSQGDDTDTQYF
CDR3 length: 15; V gene: TRBV4-2; J gene: TRBJ2-7; CDR3 protein: CASSQDWTGEDEQYF
CDR3 length: 15; V gene: TRBV4-1; J gene: TRBJ1-2; CDR3 protein: CASSQEPPLGYGYTF
CDR3 length: 15; V gene: TRBV5-1; J gene: TRBJ2-3; CDR3 protein: CASSLIAGSTDTQYF
CDR3 length: 14; V gene: TRBV6-5; J gene: TRBJ2-5; CDR3 protein: CASRGTSGRETQYF
CDR3 length: 14; V gene: TRBV5-6; J gene: TRBJ1-1; CDR3 protein: CASSLAQENTEAFF
CDR3 length: 13; V gene: TRBV5-1; J gene: TRBJ1-1; CDR3 protein: CASSGGVGTEAFF
CDR3 length: 14; V gene: TRBV18; J gene: TRBJ1-4; CDR3 protein: CASSPPRERGKLFF
CDR3 length: 16; V gene: TRBV10-1; J gene: TRBJ2-3; CDR3 protein: CASSDPAGAGTDTQYF
CDR3 length: 12; V gene: TRBV30; J gene: TRBJ2-7; CDR3 protein: CAWAGQAYEQYF
CDR3 length: 13; V gene: TRBV6-1; J gene: TRBJ1-1; CDR3 protein: CASSAARGTEAFF
CDR3 length: 13; V gene: TRBV6-6; J gene: TRBJ1-2; CDR3 protein: CASSYPGTYGYTF
CDR3 length: 14; V gene: TRBV25-1; J gene: TRBJ2-7; CDR3 protein: CASSGVNTGAGQYF
CDR3 length: 17; V gene: TRBV21-1; J gene: TRBJ1-2; CDR3 protein: CASSPPGQGNPNYGYTF
CDR3 length: 15; V gene: TRBV27; J gene: TRBJ1-2; CDR3 protein: CASSLLGRGRYGYTF
CDR3 length: 12; V gene: TRBV25-1; J gene: TRBJ2-5; CDR3 protein: CASRGLAETQYF
CDR3 length: 16; V gene: TRBV7-8; J gene: TRBJ1-3; CDR3 protein: CASSGGHTLSGNTIYF
CDR3 length: 16; V gene: TRBV5-1; J gene: TRBJ2-7; CDR3 protein: CASSLEASGRFYEQYF
CDR3 length: 15; V gene: TRBV21-1; J gene: TRBJ2-7; CDR3 protein: CASSKEPSDSDEQYF
CDR3 length: 14; V gene: TRBV2; J gene: TRBJ1-2; CDR3 protein: CASSLDGANYGYTF
CDR3 length: 14; V gene: TRBV9; J gene: TRBJ2-2; CDR3 protein: CASSVERNTGELFF
CDR3 length: 16; V gene: TRBV4-1; J gene: TRBJ1-2; CDR3 protein: CASSQEVGQGFDGYTF
CDR3 length: 15; V gene: TRBV4-2; J gene: TRBJ2-1; CDR3 protein: CANSQVQTGGNEQFF
CDR3 length: 14; V gene: TRBV5-6; J gene: TRBJ1-3; CDR3 protein: CASSFTGSGNTIYF
CDR3 length: 14; V gene: TRBV5-1; J gene: TRBJ2-4; CDR3 protein: CASSLTLRRDIQYF
CDR3 length: 14; V gene: TRBV4-2; J gene: TRBJ2-7; CDR3 protein: CASSQDLLTYEQYF
CDR3 length: 15; V gene: TRBV10-1; J gene: TRBJ1-5; CDR3 protein: CASSFWGRSNQPQHF
CDR3 length: 15; V gene: TRBV7-2; J gene: TRBJ2-7; CDR3 protein: CASSLGFGNPYEQYF
CDR3 length: 16; V gene: TRBV5-5; J gene: TRBJ1-3; CDR3 protein: CASSPFVLSVGNTIYF
CDR3 length: 15; V gene: TRBV6-6; J gene: TRBJ1-1; CDR3 protein: CASSYPGTGGTEAFF
CDR3 length: 14; V gene: TRBV11-2; J gene: TRBJ2-7; CDR3 protein: CASSPDLVSYEQYF
CDR3 length: 15; V gene: TRBV6-5; J gene: TRBJ1-2; CDR3 protein: CASSYNPGTGYGYTF
CDR3 length: 14; V gene: TRBV27; J gene: TRBJ2-3; CDR3 protein: CASSFWGNTDTQYF
CDR3 length: 14; V gene: TRBV7-2; J gene: TRBJ2-7; CDR3 protein: CASRTGWIDGEQYF
CDR3 length: 16; V gene: TRBV6-5; J gene: TRBJ2-3; CDR3 protein: CASSYGTRGPQATQYF
CDR3 length: 13; V gene: TRBV2; J gene: TRBJ1-5; CDR3 protein: CASSDQYNQPQHF
CDR3 length: 16; V gene: TRBV7-3; J gene: TRBJ2-3; CDR3 protein: CASSLIGRGLEDTQYF
CDR3 length: 15; V gene: TRBV6-5; J gene: TRBJ2-2; CDR3 protein: CASSYYRMNTGELFF